These 22 T cell receptor beta chains were sequenced from one sample in a study of T cell repertoires in cytomegalovirus infection. No antigens are known for them. One entry per CDR3 protein results from TCRdb running MiXCR on the reads. In the table there are 900,000 to 950,000 distinct CDR3 sequences, less than 35% of which are singletons. The sample in question was cultured CD8+ T cells from PBMCs, obtained from culture after CMV antigen stimulation. These TCRs come from a human donor in good health (CMV status not recorded). Some clones in this sample may be carry-over from other donors' samples.

This clonotype was picked up a small number of times. The rearrangement links TRBV14 to TRBJ2-3; 10 bases map to TRBD1. The CDR3 has 18 residues. J gave up 6 bases and V 0 bases, and 12 bases lay outside the gene matches. Germline V gene sequence: CDR1 SGHDN, CDR2 FVKESK. The DNA for the CDR3 is TGTGCCAGCAGCCAAGATTGGATGGACAGGGGGAATATGGATACGCAGTATTTT. Translating gives CASSQDWMDRGNMDTQYF.

This clonotype was counted only a few times. The V gene is TRBV10-3, the J gene TRBJ2-2; D call uncertain. In germline, CDR1 is ENHRY, CDR2 SYGVKD. The CDR3 consists of 11 residues. V was clipped by 7 bases and J by 5 bases, with 5 bases between them. The CDR3 region has the DNA TGTGCCATCACAGATACCGGGGAGCTGTTTTTT. As protein: CAITDTGELFF.

J is TRBJ2-1 and V is TRBV6-2 or TRBV6-3; tentative D call: TRBD2 (7 bases). Deletions cut 8 bases from V and 3 bases from J, with 14 bases between. The CDR3 contains 14 residues. The germline V gene encodes CDR1 MNHEY and CDR2 SVGEGT. CDR3 region: CASGRGGHYNEQFF. The CDR3 region has the DNA TGTGCCAGCGGAAGGGGGGGACACTACAATGAGCAGTTCTTC.

The chain employs TRBV7-3 and TRBJ2-2; TRBD1 matches at 8 bases. V lost 4 bases and J lost 4; bases outside the gene matches: 8. Germline V gene data show CDR1 as SGHTA and CDR2 as FQGTGA. This CDR3 spans 16 amino acids. The CDR3 DNA reads TGTGCCAGCAGCTATCCGAAAACAGGGGGCACCGGGGAGCTGTTTTTT. It codes for CASSYPKTGGTGELFF. Full variable domain (rest looked up from reference TRBV7-3 and TRBJ2-2): GAGVSQTPSNKVTEKGKYVELRCDPISGHTALYWYRQSLGQGPEFLIYFQGTGAADDSGLPNDRFFAVRPEGSVSTLKIQRTERGDSAVYLCASSYPKTGGTGELFFGEGSRLTVL.

In this sample, this clonotype turned up a few times. The chain joins TRBV6-6 to TRBJ1-4; 11 bases line up with TRBD1. J was trimmed by 5 bases and V by 5 bases; bases with no gene match: 4. Germline-derived CDR1 and CDR2 are MNHNY and SVGAGI (reference sequence). The CDR3 consists of 15 residues. CDR3 in amino acids: CASSPGTGGNEKLFF. The CDR3 DNA reads TGTGCCAGCAGTCCCGGGACAGGGGGGAATGAAAAACTGTTTTTT.

This clonotype was seen a few times. J is TRBJ2-7 and V is TRBV12-3 or TRBV12-4; TRBD1 agrees at 9 bases. V lost 4 bases, J lost 4 bases, and 8 bases stayed unmatched. The CDR3 extends over 15 amino acids. CDR3 loop: CASSSNLGQGYEQYF. The CDR3 region has the DNA TGTGCCAGCAGTTCCAATTTGGGACAGGGTTACGAGCAGTACTTC.

This clonotype was counted only a few times. The CDR3 loop is CASSLGAVGSEQFF. The CDR3 DNA reads as TGTGCCAGCAGCTTGGGGGCCGTAGGCAGTGAGCAGTTCTTC. The rearrangement joins TRBV11-3 to TRBJ2-1, with a weak D call TRBD1 (6 bases). With 3 bases removed from V and 9 bases from J, the gap between germline ends came to 15 bases. CDR3 length: 14 amino acids. Germline-derived CDR1 and CDR2 are SGHNT and YENEEA.

This chain connects TRBV24-1 to TRBJ1-2, with TRBD1 as a possible D gene (6 bases). The germline CDR1 and CDR2 sequences are KGHDR and SFDVKD. V lost 5 bases to trimming and J lost 5 bases, with 17 bases between them. There are 15 residues in the CDR3. CDR3 sequence: CATSASGGRGYGYTF. DNA for the CDR3: TGTGCCACCAGTGCATCGGGGGGCCGGGGTTATGGCTACACCTTC.

This clonotype was found a few times. CDR3 in amino acids: CASSFSRPTGISSSYNSPLHF. In nucleotides, the CDR3 is TGTGCCAGCAGTTTTTCCCGACCCACAGGGATATCTAGCTCCTATAATTCACCCCTCCACTTT. This rearrangement joins TRBV12-3 or TRBV12-4 to TRBJ1-6; a weak D match, TRBD1 (6 bases). V gave up 3 bases and J gave up 0 bases, with 24 bases separating them. The CDR3 has 21 amino acids.

This clonotype appeared a few times. The chain combines TRBV7-9 with TRBJ2-2; tentatively, D is TRBD1 (6 bases). This CDR3 spans 16 amino acids. The V and J ends lost 10 bases and 1 base respectively, with 19 bases between them. CDR1 and CDR2 (germline): SEHNR, FQNEAQ (reference sequence). CDR3 sequence: CAIPPPGHRNTGELFF. The CDR3, as DNA: TGTGCCATCCCCCCTCCGGGACATAGGAACACCGGGGAGCTGTTTTTT.

The V and J genes are TRBV12-3 or TRBV12-4 and TRBJ2-1; D possibly corresponds to TRBD2 (7 bases). The CDR3 extends over 15 amino acids. Between the trimmed V and J ends, which lost 5 bases and 5 bases, there was a span of 16 bases. The CDR3 region has the DNA TGTGCCAGCAGTCAGCGGCGGGGGCACGACAATGAGCAGTTCTTC. This translates into CASSQRRGHDNEQFF.

The chain joins TRBV27 to TRBJ1-6; tentatively, D is TRBD1 (6 bases). CDR3 size: 12 residues. Germline V gene data show CDR1 as MNHEY and CDR2 as SMNVEV (reference sequence). The germline V and J ends were trimmed by 11 bases and 5 bases, with 10 bases remaining between them. CDR3 in DNA: TGTGCCTCCACAGGGCATAATTCACCCCTCCACTTT. This codes for CASTGHNSPLHF.

The chain carries TRBV18 and TRBJ2-1; TRBD1 agrees at 8 bases. The CDR3 consists of 14 residues. After removal of 4 bases from V and 5 bases from J, the junction contained 4 bases not matched to a gene. The germline V gene has CDR1 KGHSH and CDR2 LQKENI. The CDR3 loop reads CASSRTGLDNEQFF. The CDR3 region has the DNA TGTGCCAGCTCACGGACAGGGCTCGACAATGAGCAGTTCTTC.

This clonotype showed up just a few times. J is TRBJ1-2 and V is TRBV20-1; the match to TRBD1 covers 8 bases. CDR1 and CDR2 (germline): DFQATT, SNEGSKA (reference sequence). This CDR3 spans 17 amino acids. J lost 0 bases, V lost 0 bases, and 9 bases had no gene match. The CDR3 protein is CSARDFSGTGTNYGYTF. Here the CDR3 DNA reads TGCAGTGCTAGAGATTTCTCCGGGACAGGAACTAACTATGGCTACACCTTC.

This clonotype was counted only a few times. This chain joins TRBV5-5 and TRBJ2-3, with a possible D match to TRBD2 (6 bases). V dropped 0 bases and J dropped 9 bases, with 8 bases sitting between them. Germline lookup yields CDR1 SGHKS and CDR2 YYEKEE (reference sequence). The CDR3 consists of 12 residues. The CDR3 DNA reads TGTGCCAGCAGCTTGGCGGGGAGGACGCAGTATTTT. As protein: CASSLAGRTQYF.

Comment on this clonotype: This sequence may be a read error, since a much larger clone differs from it by one base. This chain joins TRBV6-6 and TRBJ2-3; D unresolved. The CDR3 totals 13 residues. V was pared by 10 bases and J by 7 bases, with 18 bases between. Per germline, CDR1 MNHNY and CDR2 SVGAGI (reference sequence). The CDR3 region has the DNA TGTGCCAACACAATGGGAATGGGAAATACGCAGTATTTT. Translated, it gives CANTMGMGNTQYF.

The table lists this clonotype with many counts. The chain employs TRBV7-6 and TRBJ2-7; D gene unclear. The CDR3 extends over 12 amino acids. From germline, CDR1 is SGHVS and CDR2 FNYEAQ. V shed 5 bases and J shed 2 bases, with 7 bases lying between them. The CDR3 protein is CASSLIPYEQYV. DNA for the CDR3: TGTGCCAGCAGCCTAATTCCCTACGAGCAGTACGTC.

This chain links TRBV20-1 with TRBJ1-4; 8 bases fit TRBD1. This CDR3 has 20 amino acids. The J segment lost 1 base and the V segment lost 1 base, leaving 17 bases of the junction unmatched. Germline CDR1 is DFQATT and CDR2 is SNEGSKA (reference sequence). The CDR3 sequence is CSARATTGVGFGITNEKLFF. CDR3 in DNA: TGCAGTGCTAGAGCCACGACAGGGGTTGGGTTCGGCATAACTAATGAAAAACTGTTTTTT.

This chain links TRBV6-5 with TRBJ1-2, with a weak D call TRBD1 (5 bases). Germline V gene data show CDR1 as MNHEY and CDR2 as SVGAGI. V lost 8 bases, J lost 5 bases, and 9 bases lay in between. This CDR3 comprises 11 residues. The CDR3 DNA is TGTGCCAGCCTAGGGGAGTATGGCTACACCTTC. It specifies CASLGEYGYTF.

In this sample, this clonotype turned up many times. This chain uses TRBV7-2 with TRBJ2-2; D gene uncertain. This CDR3 has 12 amino acids. With 7 bases removed from V and 0 bases from J, the gap between germline ends came to 3 bases. Germline CDR1 SGHTA, CDR2 FQGNSA. The CDR3 region has the DNA TGTGCCAGCATCACGAACACCGGGGAGCTGTTTTTT. It codes for CASITNTGELFF.

Ten or more counts support this clonotype. V usage is TRBV7-2 and J usage is TRBJ1-6, with a weak D call TRBD1 (6 bases). Germline CDR1 SGHTA, CDR2 FQGNSA. CDR3 length equals 16 residues. Trimming removed 1 base at V and 0 bases at J, with 7 bases between. CDR3 sequence (DNA): TGTGCCAGCAGCTTAGGAGGGGGCTCCTATAATTCACCCCTCCACTTT. Amino acid sequence: CASSLGGGSYNSPLHF.

The chain employs TRBV12-3 or TRBV12-4 and TRBJ2-7; D is undetermined. Trimming removed 1 base from V and 7 bases from J, with 8 bases in between. This CDR3 spans 12 amino acids. CDR3 loop: CASSLDLREQYF. In DNA form, the CDR3 reads TGTGCCAGCAGTTTAGACCTCAGGGAGCAGTACTTC.